The clone carrying this T cell receptor (beta chain) was seen a handful of times. The antigen remains unidentified. The entry originates in a study of shared clonotypes between healthy human individuals. Study conclusions and caveats: In several donors, approximately 5% of naive CD4 clonotypes appeared in common.

CD8 cells classed as naive were CD45RO-negative and positively selected for CCR7, excluding terminally differentiated effector memory CD45RA+ cells. Healthy HIV-negative adults with no recent acute infections or vaccinations were recruited as donors. This CDR3 has 17 residues. The trim removed 1 base at V and 3 bases at J, leaving 8 bases unmatched. The germline gives CDR1 LGHNA, CDR2 YSLEER. At deep level, the assay was performed. Original analysis: Junction-only sequences produced by ImmunoSEQ had no quality scores, so filtering differed. Repertoires were generated with immunoSEQ multiplex PCR, while TCRdb's copy carries only in-frame clones and drops some. V, J and clone size were drawn from that table, and D and trimming were deduced from the DNA. The sample has about 2 million clones, less than 95% seen once.

The sequenced material came from naive CD8+ T cells sorted from blood. The receptor's source is a man younger than 35 in good health. This rearrangement joins TRBV4-3 to TRBJ2-7; 11 bases match TRBD2. This chain's CDR3 is CASSQGTSGSHFYEQYF. For the CDR3, the DNA is TGCGCCAGCAGCCAAGGCACTAGCGGGAGTCACTTCTACGAGCAGTACTTC.